The source of this TCR beta chain is a study of OX40 agonist ivuxolimab in advanced cancers. About the study as a whole: Ivuxolimab was an agonistic, fully human IgG2 monoclonal antibody directed against OX40 (CD134), a costimulatory receptor. Intravenous ivuxolimab was administered to patients every 2 weeks at six dose levels: 0.01, 0.1, 0.3, 1.5, 3 and 10 mg/kg. Of the roughly 54 dose-escalation patients, hepatocellular carcinoma was present in some 19, melanoma in around 15, renal cell carcinoma in 9 and head and neck cancer in 9. In the dose-escalation cohort, around four fifths of patients were male, and the mean age was approximately 60 years, with a range of 23 to 79. Prior anti-PD-1, anti-PD-L1 or anti-CTLA-4 therapy was permitted, and less than 45% of dose-escalation patients had received checkpoint inhibitors. Partial responses were achieved by three dose-escalation patients, of whom one had hepatocellular carcinoma and two had cutaneous melanoma. Peripheral TCRbeta sequencing was intended to test whether TCR sequence diversity was altered and clonal T-cell expansion was caused by ivuxolimab. The paper reports the monotherapy dose-escalation portion (N of about 47 patients) of the phase I ivuxolimab trial. The full study reports these points: Low levels of normalized T-cell clonal expansion were also seen in some patients who did not respond. Partial responders in the 0.1-3.0 mg/kg groups had among the lowest normalized peripheral clonal expansion, especially among CD8+ T cells. The antigen specificity of the peripheral T cells that underwent clonal expansion was not determined. At doses of 0.1 to 3.0 mg/kg, clonal expansion of both CD4+ and CD8+ blood T cells was observed from baseline to week 6. After ivuxolimab, more expanded clones were found on average in CD8+ T cells than in CD4+ T cells.

To sequence the TCRbeta CDR3 region, genomic DNA was isolated from the sorted cells. TCRbeta CDR3 regions were sequenced using the immunoSEQ Assay. TCRdb stores this immuneACCESS table with in-frame sequences only. Part of the clones is absent; in the studies checked, under half of the shortfall reflects unresolved V genes, and no reason is known for the rest. A total of approximately 52,000 clones appear in this sample, around 94% of them only once. Clones ranked in the top ten supply roughly 12% of the sample. The trial excluded patients who had a history of autoimmune disease or who were on systemic immunosuppression. Peripheral blood for TCR sequencing was collected from all dose cohorts at baseline, on cycle 4 day 1, and on cycle 7 day 1. Samples were obtained from an open-label, multicenter, first-in-human phase I dose-escalation trial of ivuxolimab. Adults with locally advanced or metastatic melanoma, renal cell carcinoma, hepatocellular carcinoma or head and neck squamous cell carcinoma were enrolled in the trial. Before TCR sequencing, CD4+ and CD8+ T cells were separately sorted from peripheral blood.

The CDR3 spans 16 residues, from the cysteine through the phenylalanine. The kept DNA is CDR3 alone, 48 bases in frame from the first base. V ends up 0 bases short and J 0 bases short, with an unmatched junction base count of 3. The germline V gene (reference sequence) specifies MNHEY as CDR1 and SMNVEV as CDR2. On this clone: The antigen it recognizes is unknown. No qualities accompany the bases; no much larger clone lies one base away.

Recombination connected TRBV27 to TRBJ2-3; 7 middle bases align to TRBD1. Specimen: CD4+ or CD8+ T cells sorted from blood, collected in a trial of the OX40 agonist ivuxolimab. This TCR derives from an adult with an advanced solid tumor such as melanoma, head and neck, liver or kidney cancer. CDR3 loop: CASSLSPGQSTDTQYF. The DNA sequence follows: TGTGCCAGCAGTTTATCACCGGGACAGAGCACAGATACGCAGTATTTT.